The rows below give T cell receptor beta chains drawn from one sample of a study of cytomegalovirus exposure and HLA in healthy donors. Clones were sequenced by immunoSEQ multiplex PCR, and TCRdb holds only the in-frame ones, with some missing. The sample includes about 120,000 clones, 85% of them seen just once. The specimen sequenced was PBMCs. These receptors all come from a woman in her thirties in good health and CMV-seronegative. The CDR3 runs from the conserved cysteine through the conserved F or W. D genes are given only for firm matches. Clone size is given for some rows only: seen once, a few or many times, or a class if the clone is expanded.

v_gene	d_gene	j_gene	abundance	CDR3nt	CDR3aa
TRBV5-4	-	TRBJ2-7	-	TGTGCCAGCAGCTTAGGAGGGGAGCAGTACTTC	CASSLGGEQYF
TRBV4-1	-	TRBJ1-4	-	TGCGCCAGCAGCCTTTTCCGGGACAACTTTGAAAAACTGTTTTTT	CASSLFRDNFEKLFF
TRBV25-1	-	TRBJ1-5	-	TGTGCCAGCAGTGAAACAGGGACGCGGCAGCCCCAGCATTTT	CASSETGTRQPQHF
TRBV6-4	TRBD1	TRBJ2-7	-	TGTGCCAGCAGCAAAGGGACAGGGACGGGGAACGAGCAGTACTTC	CASSKGTGTGNEQYF
TRBV5-1	TRBD2	TRBJ2-5	-	TGCGCCAGCAGCTTGCCCCTAGCGGGGGGCTCCGGAGAGACCCAGTACTTC	CASSLPLAGGSGETQYF
TRBV25-1	-	TRBJ1-6	-	TGTGCCAGCAGTGCCCACACAGGGAATAATTCACCCCTCCACTTT	CASSAHTGNNSPLHF
TRBV5-1	TRBD2	TRBJ2-3	-	TGCGCCAGCAGCTTGGCCCAGGAATGGCGGGGGGGCCAAGATACGCAGTATTTT	CASSLAQEWRGGQDTQYF
TRBV7-2	TRBD2	TRBJ2-3	-	TGTGCCAGCAGTTTGAATTGGCGGGGGTTCGGAGATACGCAGTATTTT	CASSLNWRGFGDTQYF
TRBV5-1	-	TRBJ2-7	-	TGCGCCAGCAGCTTGCGATTGTCCGAGACAGAGCAGTACTTC	CASSLRLSETEQYF
TRBV7-9	TRBD1	TRBJ1-1	-	TGTGCCAGCAGCTTAAGGCAGGGGGTCGCCGCCCACACTGAAGCTTTCTTT	CASSLRQGVAAHTEAFF
TRBV21-1	-	TRBJ1-1	few	TGTGCCAGCAGCAAAGGACACGGCACTGAAGCTTTCTTT	CASSKGHGTEAFF
TRBV30	-	TRBJ2-1	-	TGTGCCTGGAGTGTATTTGGGGGCATCTACAATGAGCAGTTCTTC	CAWSVFGGIYNEQFF
TRBV12-5	-	TRBJ1-2	-	TGTGCTAGTGCTGCGCTTGCTAACTATGGCTACACCTTC	CASAALANYGYTF
TRBV30	-	TRBJ1-6	-	TGTGCCCATTCGTCTCGGCGGGGCCATTCACCCCTCCACTTT	CAHSSRRGHSPLHF
TRBV5-1	TRBD2	TRBJ2-2	-	TGCGCCAGCCTTAGGTCGGGACTAGGATCTGCCACCGGGGAGCTGTTTTTT	CASLRSGLGSATGELFF
TRBV5-4	TRBD1	TRBJ1-1	-	TGTGCCAGCAGCTTACAGGGGGTGGGTGAAGCTTTCTTT	CASSLQGVGEAFF
TRBV12-5	-	TRBJ1-5	-	TGTGCTAGTGGTACTGGGACACCGGACCATCAGCCCCAGCATTTT	CASGTGTPDHQPQHF
TRBV5-6	-	TRBJ1-2	-	TGTGCCAGCAGCTCCCCCGTTGACAGGTGGGAATATGGCTACACCTTC	CASSSPVDRWEYGYTF
TRBV7-9	-	TRBJ1-1	-	TGTGCCAGCAGCGGCAAGTACACTGAAGCTTTCTTT	CASSGKYTEAFF
TRBV6-5	-	TRBJ1-1	-	TGTGCCAGCAGTTACGGGTGGAGTGAAGCTTTCTTT	CASSYGWSEAFF
TRBV4-1	-	TRBJ2-1	-	TGCGCCAGCAGCCAAGGGGGCTTTAGCTCCTACAATGAGCAGTTCTTC	CASSQGGFSSYNEQFF
TRBV19	-	TRBJ1-1	-	TGTGCCAGGAATCATCGACGGGACACTGAAGCTTTCTTT	CARNHRRDTEAFF
TRBV5-1	-	TRBJ1-5	-	TGCGCCAGCAGCTTGGACCCAGGGAGCAATCAGCCCCAGCATTTT	CASSLDPGSNQPQHF
TRBV7-9	-	TRBJ2-3	-	TGTGCCAGCAGCTTACAGGAAGATACGCAGTATTTT	CASSLQEDTQYF
TRBV25-1	-	TRBJ1-2	-	TGTGCCAGCAGTGAATTCGGAGGGATCGGTGGCTACACCTTC	CASSEFGGIGGYTF
TRBV5-1	-	TRBJ2-7	once	TGCGCCAGCTCTTCCACAGGATCCTACGAGCAGTACTTC	CASSSTGSYEQYF
TRBV4-1	-	TRBJ1-5	-	TGCGCCAGCAGCCAAGCCCAGGGATGGAATCAGCCCCAGCATTTT	CASSQAQGWNQPQHF
TRBV6-1	TRBD1	TRBJ1-2	-	TGTGCCAGCAACACGAGGACAGGGGGGAACTATGGCTACACCTTC	CASNTRTGGNYGYTF
TRBV7-2	TRBD2	TRBJ2-7	-	TGTGCCAGCAGCTCCGGCGGGAGCTCCTACGAGCAGTACTTC	CASSSGGSSYEQYF
TRBV6-4	-	TRBJ1-3	-	TGTGCCAGCGCGACAGATCCTGGAAACACCATATATTTT	CASATDPGNTIYF
TRBV9	TRBD1	TRBJ2-7	-	TGTGCCAGCAGCCCCCAGGACAGGGGAGAATACGAGCAGTACTTC	CASSPQDRGEYEQYF